One T cell receptor (beta chain) is described in this entry. The antigen remains undetermined. Assay used: immunoSEQ multiplex PCR; TCRdb lists only in-frame clones, some missing. This sample has under 50,000 clones, with 85% to 95% found just once. This record comes from a study of cytomegalovirus exposure and HLA in healthy donors. Study observations and caveats: In vitro data verified a few CMV-associated chains as specific for CMV antigens. Reportedly, cytomegalovirus status was diagnosed with high sensitivity and specificity.

The CDR3 has 15 residues. Trimming took 5 bases from V and 8 from J; bases not matched to a gene: 10. The germline V gene encodes CDR1 MDHEN and CDR2 SYDVKM. The sequenced material came from PBMCs. This receptor was obtained from a woman in her late teens or twenties in good health and CMV-seropositive. The chain couples TRBV28 to TRBJ2-1; 9 positions agree with TRBD2. For the CDR3, the DNA is TGTGCCAGCAGTCTTGCGGGAGGGCTCGGGGATGAGCAGTTCTTC. Its translation is CASSLAGGLGDEQFF.